Listed below are T cell receptor beta chains from one sample, sequenced in a study of shared clonotypes between healthy human individuals. The assay was immunoSEQ multiplex PCR, and TCRdb's table has in-frame clones only and misses some. Among approximately 700,000 clones, about three quarters were seen once, and the ten largest hold 1.5% to 2%. Specimen: memory CD4+ T cells sorted from blood. The receptors here all came from a woman aged 25 to 39 in good health. Each CDR3 is given with its conserved first and last residue. The D gene is left open where the match is weak. Not all rows give a size; the values are once, few, many and, for expanded clones, a class.

>TRBD1|TRBJ2-3|TRBV18|NA
CASSFRTGVYTDTQYF
TGTGCCAGCTCGTTCCGGACAGGGGTTTACACAGATACGCAGTATTTT
>NA|TRBJ1-2|TRBV19|few
CASSMGVNYGYTF
TGTGCCAGTAGTATGGGGGTTAACTATGGCTACACCTTC
>NA|TRBJ2-7|TRBV29-1|NA
CSVSKRNIYEQYF
TGCAGCGTTTCCAAGAGAAACATCTACGAGCAGTACTTC
>NA|TRBJ2-5|TRBV6-1|few
CASSEGGGSKTQYF
TGTGCCAGCAGTGAAGGAGGTGGGAGTAAGACCCAGTACTTC
>TRBD1|TRBJ2-1|TRBV11-2|few
CASSQRQGASDEQFF
TGTGCCAGCAGCCAAAGACAGGGTGCAAGCGATGAGCAGTTCTTC
>TRBD1|TRBJ2-7|TRBV19|NA
CASSGRQGRSYEQYF
TGTGCCAGTAGTGGGAGACAGGGCCGCTCCTACGAGCAGTACTTC
>NA|TRBJ2-3|TRBV27|NA
CASSLRRTSTDTQYF
TGTGCCAGCAGTTTAAGGAGGACTAGCACAGATACGCAGTATTTT
>NA|TRBJ2-7|TRBV11-2|few
CASSLDLGVGYEQYF
TGTGCCAGCAGCTTAGATCTTGGGGTTGGGTACGAGCAGTACTTC
>NA|TRBJ1-3|TRBV28|NA
CASTWRANGNTIYF
TGTGCCAGCACGTGGAGGGCCAATGGAAACACCATATATTTT
>NA|TRBJ1-1|TRBV28|NA
CASSSAGGGGEAFF
TGTGCCAGCAGTTCCGCAGGAGGTGGCGGTGAAGCTTTCTTT
>NA|TRBJ2-7|TRBV28|NA
CASRSNYEQYF
TGTGCCAGCAGAAGCAACTACGAGCAGTACTTC
>NA|TRBJ1-3|TRBV7-9|NA
CASSPRTSGRSDTIYF
TGTGCCAGCAGCCCTCGGACTAGCGGGAGGTCCGACACCATATATTTT
>NA|TRBJ2-7|TRBV4-1|NA
CASSQVGGRSVTVDYEQYF
TGCGCCAGCAGCCAAGTGGGGGGCAGATCGGTTACTGTCGATTACGAGCAGTACTTC
>TRBD1|TRBJ1-2|TRBV15|NA
CATSRDWDSEYGYTF
TGTGCCACCAGCAGAGATTGGGACAGCGAGTATGGCTACACCTTC
>NA|TRBJ1-1|TRBV2|NA
CASSKTVNTEAFF
TGTGCCAGCAGTAAGACAGTGAACACTGAAGCTTTCTTT
>TRBD2|TRBJ2-7|TRBV5-8|NA
CASSLTSGSYEQYF
TGTGCCAGCAGCTTGACTAGCGGCTCCTACGAGCAGTACTTC
>NA|TRBJ1-2|TRBV11-2|NA
CASSFYLGTGYGYTF
TGTGCCAGCAGCTTCTATTTAGGGACGGGCTATGGCTACACCTTC
>NA|TRBJ2-2|TRBV7-2|NA
CASSSKVPGELFF
TGTGCCAGCAGCTCCAAGGTGCCCGGGGAGCTGTTTTTT